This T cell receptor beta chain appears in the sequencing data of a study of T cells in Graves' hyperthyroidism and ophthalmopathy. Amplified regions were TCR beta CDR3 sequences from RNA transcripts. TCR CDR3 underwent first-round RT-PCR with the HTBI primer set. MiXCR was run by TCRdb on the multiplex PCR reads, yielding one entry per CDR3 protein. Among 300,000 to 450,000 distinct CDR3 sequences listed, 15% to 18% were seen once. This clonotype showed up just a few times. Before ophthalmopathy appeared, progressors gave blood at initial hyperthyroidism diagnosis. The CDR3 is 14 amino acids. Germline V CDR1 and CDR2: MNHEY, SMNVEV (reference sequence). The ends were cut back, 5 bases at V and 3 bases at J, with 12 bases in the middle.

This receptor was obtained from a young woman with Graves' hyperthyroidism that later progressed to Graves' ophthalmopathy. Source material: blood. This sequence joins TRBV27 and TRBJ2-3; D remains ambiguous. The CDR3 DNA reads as TGTGCCAGCAGTCCCTTTCGCGCAACAGATACGCAGTATTTT. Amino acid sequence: CASSPFRATDTQYF.